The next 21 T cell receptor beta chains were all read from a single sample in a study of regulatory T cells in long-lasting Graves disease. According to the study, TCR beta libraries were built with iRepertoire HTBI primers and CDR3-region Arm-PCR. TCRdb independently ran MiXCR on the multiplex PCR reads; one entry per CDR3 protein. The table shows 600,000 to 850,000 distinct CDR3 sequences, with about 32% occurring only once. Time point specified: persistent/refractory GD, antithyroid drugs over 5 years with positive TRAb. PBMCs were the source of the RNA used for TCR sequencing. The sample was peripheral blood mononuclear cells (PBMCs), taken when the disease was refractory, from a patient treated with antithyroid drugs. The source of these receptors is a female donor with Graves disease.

CDR3 region: CSVSLAGGRETQYF. In DNA form, the CDR3 reads TGCAGCGTTTCCCTAGCGGGAGGGCGGGAGACCCAGTACTTC. The J gene is TRBJ2-5, the V gene TRBV29-1, with 12 bases matching TRBD2. CDR1 and CDR2 (germline): SQVTM, ANQGSEA. This CDR3 comprises 14 residues. V dropped 5 bases and J dropped 5; count of bases not matched to a gene: 6.

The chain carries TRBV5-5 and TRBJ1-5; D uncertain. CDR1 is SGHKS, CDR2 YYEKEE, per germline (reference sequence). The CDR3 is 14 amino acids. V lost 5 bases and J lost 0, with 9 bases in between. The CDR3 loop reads CASRPIDSNQPQHF. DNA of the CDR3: TGTGCCAGCAGGCCAATAGATAGCAATCAGCCCCAGCATTTT.

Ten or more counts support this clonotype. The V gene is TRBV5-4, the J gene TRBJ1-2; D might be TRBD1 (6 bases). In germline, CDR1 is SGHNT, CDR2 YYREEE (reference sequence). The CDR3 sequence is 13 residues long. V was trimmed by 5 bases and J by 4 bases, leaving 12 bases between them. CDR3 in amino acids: CASSLQGSYGYTF. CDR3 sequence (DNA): TGTGCCAGCAGTTTACAGGGCAGCTATGGCTACACCTTC.

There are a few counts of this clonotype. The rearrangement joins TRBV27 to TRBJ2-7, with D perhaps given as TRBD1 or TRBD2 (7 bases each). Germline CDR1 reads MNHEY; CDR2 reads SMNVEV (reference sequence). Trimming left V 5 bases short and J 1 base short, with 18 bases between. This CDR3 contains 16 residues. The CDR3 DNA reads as TGTGCCAGCAGTCCCCCCAGGGGGAGGGGATCCTACGAGCAGTACTTC. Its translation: CASSPPRGRGSYEQYF.

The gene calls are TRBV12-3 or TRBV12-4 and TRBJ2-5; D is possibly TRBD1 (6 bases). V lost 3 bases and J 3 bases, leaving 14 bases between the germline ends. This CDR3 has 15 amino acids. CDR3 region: CASSFGRGLEETQYF. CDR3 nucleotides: TGTGCCAGCAGTTTTGGCAGGGGTTTGGAAGAGACCCAGTACTTC.

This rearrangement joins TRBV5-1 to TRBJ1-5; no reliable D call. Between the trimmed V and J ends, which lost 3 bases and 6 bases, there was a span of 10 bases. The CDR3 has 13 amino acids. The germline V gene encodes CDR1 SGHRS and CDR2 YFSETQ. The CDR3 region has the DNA TGCGCCAGCAGCTCGGCAGGCGGTCAGCCCCAGCATTTT. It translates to CASSSAGGQPQHF.

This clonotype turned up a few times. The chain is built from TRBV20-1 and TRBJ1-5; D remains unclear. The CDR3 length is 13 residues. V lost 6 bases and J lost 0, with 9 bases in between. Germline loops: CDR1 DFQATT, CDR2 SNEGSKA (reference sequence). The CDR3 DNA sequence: TGCAGTGCAGTGGCGTTTAGCAATCAGCCCCAGCATTTT. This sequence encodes CSAVAFSNQPQHF.

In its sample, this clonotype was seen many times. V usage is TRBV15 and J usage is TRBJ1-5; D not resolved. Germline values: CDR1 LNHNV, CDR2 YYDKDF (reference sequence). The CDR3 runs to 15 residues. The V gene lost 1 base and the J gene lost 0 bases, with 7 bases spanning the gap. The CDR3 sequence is CATSRVPDSNQPQHF. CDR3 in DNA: TGTGCCACCAGCAGAGTCCCGGATAGCAATCAGCCCCAGCATTTT.

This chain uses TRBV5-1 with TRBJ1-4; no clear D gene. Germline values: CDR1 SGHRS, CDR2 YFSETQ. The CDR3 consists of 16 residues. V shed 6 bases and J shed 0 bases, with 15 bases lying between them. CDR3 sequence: CASKEDRHSTNEKLFF. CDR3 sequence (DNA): TGCGCCAGCAAGGAAGACCGACATTCAACTAATGAAAAACTGTTTTTT.

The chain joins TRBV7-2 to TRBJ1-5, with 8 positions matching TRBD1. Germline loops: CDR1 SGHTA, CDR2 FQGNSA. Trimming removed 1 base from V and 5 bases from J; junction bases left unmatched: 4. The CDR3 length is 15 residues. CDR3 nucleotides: TGTGCCAGCAGCTTAGGTTCAGGGGGCTATCAGCCCCAGCATTTT. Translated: CASSLGSGGYQPQHF.

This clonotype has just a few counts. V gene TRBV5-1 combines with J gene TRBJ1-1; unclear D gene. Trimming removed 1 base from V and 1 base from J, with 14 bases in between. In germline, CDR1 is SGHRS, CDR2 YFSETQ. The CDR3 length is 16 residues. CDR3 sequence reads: CASSLTVARENTEAFF. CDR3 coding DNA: TGCGCCAGCAGCTTGACCGTAGCTAGGGAGAACACTGAAGCTTTCTTT.

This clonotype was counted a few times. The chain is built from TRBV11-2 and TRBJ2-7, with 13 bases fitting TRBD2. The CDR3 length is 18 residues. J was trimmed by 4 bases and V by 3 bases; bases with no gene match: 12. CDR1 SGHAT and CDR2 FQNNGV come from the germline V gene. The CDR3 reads CASSLFHQTGLAGYEQYF. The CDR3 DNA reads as TGTGCCAGCAGCTTGTTTCACCAAACGGGACTAGCGGGATACGAGCAGTACTTC.

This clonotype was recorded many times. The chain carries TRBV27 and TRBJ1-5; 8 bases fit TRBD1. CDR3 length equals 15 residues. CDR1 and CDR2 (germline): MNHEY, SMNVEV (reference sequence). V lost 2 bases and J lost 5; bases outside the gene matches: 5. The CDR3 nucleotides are TGTGCCAGCAGTTTACGACAGGGGATCGATCAGCCCCAGCATTTT. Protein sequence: CASSLRQGIDQPQHF.

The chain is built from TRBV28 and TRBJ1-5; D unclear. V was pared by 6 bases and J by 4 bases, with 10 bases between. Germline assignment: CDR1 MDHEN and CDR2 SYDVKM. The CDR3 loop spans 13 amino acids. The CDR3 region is CASSPVPNQPQHF. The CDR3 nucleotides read TGTGCCAGCAGCCCCGTGCCGAATCAGCCCCAGCATTTT.

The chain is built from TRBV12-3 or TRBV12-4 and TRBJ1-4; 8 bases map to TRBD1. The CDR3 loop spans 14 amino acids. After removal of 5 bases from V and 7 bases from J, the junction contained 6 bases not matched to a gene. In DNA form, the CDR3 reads TGTGCCAGCAGTGTACAGGGGGTGTTTGAAAAACTGTTTTTT. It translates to CASSVQGVFEKLFF.

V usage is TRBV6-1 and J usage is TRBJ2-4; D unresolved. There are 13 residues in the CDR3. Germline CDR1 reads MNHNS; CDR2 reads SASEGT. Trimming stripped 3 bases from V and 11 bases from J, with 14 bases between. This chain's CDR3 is CASSESPGSLQYF. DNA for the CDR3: TGTGCCAGCAGTGAGAGTCCCGGGTCTCTTCAGTACTTC.

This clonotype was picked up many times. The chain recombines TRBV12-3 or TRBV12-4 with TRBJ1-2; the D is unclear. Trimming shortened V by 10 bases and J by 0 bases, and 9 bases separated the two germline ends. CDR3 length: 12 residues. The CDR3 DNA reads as TGTGCCACCCGGGGTCCTAACTATGGCTACACCTTC. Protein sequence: CATRGPNYGYTF.

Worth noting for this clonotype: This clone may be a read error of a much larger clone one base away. CDR3 residues: CASRMGLAGLETQHF. The CDR3 bases are TGTGCCAGCAGGATGGGACTAGCGGGGTTAGAGACCCAGCACTTC. The J gene is TRBJ2-5, the V gene TRBV11-2, with 13 bases that match TRBD2. Germline CDR1 and CDR2: SGHAT and FQNNGV. CDR3 length equals 15 residues.

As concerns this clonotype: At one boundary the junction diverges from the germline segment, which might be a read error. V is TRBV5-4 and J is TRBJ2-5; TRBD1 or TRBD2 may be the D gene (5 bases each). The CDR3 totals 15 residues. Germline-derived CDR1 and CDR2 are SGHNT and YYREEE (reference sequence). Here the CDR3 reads CASSAQGGRGETQHF. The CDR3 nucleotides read TGTGCCAGCAGCGCCCAGGGTGGTCGTGGGGAGACCCAGCACTTC.

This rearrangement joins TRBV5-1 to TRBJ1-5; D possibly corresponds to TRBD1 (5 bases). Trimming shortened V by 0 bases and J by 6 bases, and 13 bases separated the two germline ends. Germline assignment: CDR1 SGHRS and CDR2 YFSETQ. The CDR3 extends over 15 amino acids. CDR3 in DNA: TGCGCCAGCAGCTTGGACGGGGACGGGGGTCAGCCCCAGCATTTT. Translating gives CASSLDGDGGQPQHF.

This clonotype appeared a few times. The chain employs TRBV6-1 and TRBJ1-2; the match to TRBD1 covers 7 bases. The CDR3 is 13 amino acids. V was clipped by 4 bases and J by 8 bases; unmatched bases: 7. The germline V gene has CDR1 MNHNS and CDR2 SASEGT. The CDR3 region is CASSAQQGNGYTF. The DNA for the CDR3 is TGTGCCAGCAGTGCCCAACAGGGGAACGGCTACACCTTC.